These T cell receptor beta chains were read from a single sample in a study of blood T cell repertoires in COVID-19. The protocol was immunoSEQ multiplex PCR, while the TCRdb copy is restricted to in-frame clones and leaves out a portion. This table has tens of thousands of clones, roughly 90% appearing once. The sample was peripheral blood. The receptor source for this set is a woman in her 50s with active or convalescent COVID-19. Each CDR3 is given with its conserved first and last residue. D genes are given only for firm matches. Size is stated for part of the rows, as once, few or many counts, or as a class when the clone is expanded.

j_call: TRBJ1-1; clone_size: .; v_call: TRBV5-5; cdr3_length: 15; d_call: .; cdr3_nt: TGTGCCAGCAGCGCCTTGGGTGGGCCGAACACTGAAGCTTTCTTT; cdr3_aa: CASSALGGPNTEAFF
j_call: TRBJ2-1; clone_size: .; v_call: TRBV5-5; cdr3_length: 12; d_call: .; cdr3_nt: TGTGCCAGTCTGACAGGTTTGAATGAGCAGTTCTTC; cdr3_aa: CASLTGLNEQFF
j_call: TRBJ1-1; clone_size: .; v_call: TRBV4-1; cdr3_length: 13; d_call: .; cdr3_nt: TGCGCCAGCAGCAAGGAGATGAACACTGAAGCTTTCTTT; cdr3_aa: CASSKEMNTEAFF
j_call: TRBJ2-5; clone_size: .; v_call: TRBV6-2/TRBV6-3; cdr3_length: 15; d_call: .; cdr3_nt: TGTGCCAGCAGTTCGGGACAGCGGGGGCAAGAGACCCAGTACTTC; cdr3_aa: CASSSGQRGQETQYF
j_call: TRBJ1-1; clone_size: once; v_call: TRBV5-1; cdr3_length: 14; d_call: .; cdr3_nt: TGCGCCAGCAGCTCAGGGGTCCTGAACACTGAAGCTTTCTTT; cdr3_aa: CASSSGVLNTEAFF
j_call: TRBJ1-1; clone_size: .; v_call: TRBV3-1/TRBV3-2; cdr3_length: 16; d_call: .; cdr3_nt: TGTGCCAGCAGCCAAGTAAGGATTGGTTCGGGCACTGAAGCTTTCTTT; cdr3_aa: CASSQVRIGSGTEAFF
j_call: TRBJ1-4; clone_size: .; v_call: TRBV25-1; cdr3_length: 16; d_call: .; cdr3_nt: TGTGCCAGCAGTGAAATCAGACAGACAACGGGTGAAAAACTGTTTTTT; cdr3_aa: CASSEIRQTTGEKLFF
j_call: TRBJ1-5; clone_size: .; v_call: TRBV7-9; cdr3_length: 15; d_call: .; cdr3_nt: TGTGCCAGCAGCTTAGCCGGGGAAGGCAATCAGCCCCAGCATTTT; cdr3_aa: CASSLAGEGNQPQHF
j_call: TRBJ1-2; clone_size: .; v_call: TRBV6-6; cdr3_length: 13; d_call: TRBD1; cdr3_nt: TGTGCCAGCAGTTCCGCGGACAGGGCTGGCTACACCTTC; cdr3_aa: CASSSADRAGYTF
j_call: TRBJ2-1; clone_size: once; v_call: TRBV5-1; cdr3_length: 17; d_call: TRBD2; cdr3_nt: TGCGCCAGCAGCTGGGGACTAGCGGGGGGGCCGATGAATGAGCAGTTCTTC; cdr3_aa: CASSWGLAGGPMNEQFF
j_call: TRBJ2-1; clone_size: .; v_call: TRBV20-1; cdr3_length: 15; d_call: TRBD2; cdr3_nt: TGCAGTGCTAGTAGCGGGGGGCTCTCCTACAATGAGCAGTTCTTC; cdr3_aa: CSASSGGLSYNEQFF